One sample yielded the 26 T cell receptor beta chains listed below, sequenced in a study of T cell responses to AZD1222 COVID-19 vaccine (dated by TCRdb to the early 2020s). The time point label of this sample denotes: baseline before first vaccination. The method was the immunoSEQ multiplex PCR assay. TCRdb's version of the immuneACCESS table is confined to in-frame rearrangements and falls short of the full clone set. An unresolved V gene accounts for under half of the shortfall where checked; the remainder is of unknown origin. The sample records around 100,000 clones, approximately 90% of which are singletons. About a sixth of the sample rests with the top ten. This material consisted of peripheral blood, taken on day 0 of AZD1222 vaccination. The receptors stem from an adult in good health.

The chain employs TRBV5-1 and TRBJ2-2; possibly TRBD2 for D (6 bases). This CDR3 region has 15 residues. Trimming stripped 7 bases from V and 1 base from J, with 14 bases between. Germline CDR1 and CDR2: SGHRS and YFSETQ. CDR3 protein: CASQLGGENTGELFF. CDR3 nucleotide sequence: TGCGCCAGCCAACTGGGCGGGGAGAACACCGGGGAGCTGTTTTTT.

The chain is built from TRBV6-1 and TRBJ2-1; unclear D gene. Trimming stripped 3 bases from V and 7 bases from J, with 10 bases between. In germline, CDR1 is MNHNS, CDR2 SASEGT. The CDR3 runs to 13 residues. The CDR3 region has the DNA TGTGCCAGCAGTGATCGGGTAAAGAATGAGCAGTTCTTC. It codes for CASSDRVKNEQFF.

This clone came up once. The chain employs TRBV5-1 and TRBJ1-2; possibly TRBD1 for D (5 bases). The length of the CDR3 is 12 residues. In germline, CDR1 is SGHRS, CDR2 YFSETQ. V gave up 4 bases and J gave up 6 bases, with 10 bases separating them. In DNA form, the CDR3 reads TGCGCCAGCAGCGCCAGGGAGAATGGCTACACCTTC. This sequence encodes CASSARENGYTF.

The chain uses TRBV6-5 and TRBJ1-2; D is ambiguous. Germline V CDR1 and CDR2: MNHEY, SVGAGI. The CDR3 consists of 13 residues. V was shortened by 2 bases and J by 8 bases, with 12 bases between the two germline ends. CDR3 DNA: TGTGCCAGCAGTTACGAAAGGTCTAGAGGCTACACCTTC. Translated, it gives CASSYERSRGYTF.

In its sample, this clone was seen once. This chain connects TRBV29-1 to TRBJ2-7, with D tentatively TRBD1 (5 bases). Trimming stripped 4 bases from V and 7 bases from J, with 20 bases between. Germline V lookup: CDR1 SQVTM, CDR2 ANQGSEA. This CDR3 has 14 amino acids. Here the CDR3 DNA reads TGCAGCGTTGTTCTTACCGCAGGGTTTGGAGAGCAGTACTTC. It translates to CSVVLTAGFGEQYF.

The gene calls are TRBV19 and TRBJ1-5; no clear D. The CDR3 loop spans 13 amino acids. V dropped 5 bases and J dropped 4 bases, with 9 bases sitting between them. The germline V gene encodes CDR1 LNHDA and CDR2 SQIVND (reference sequence). The DNA for the CDR3 is TGTGCCAGTAGTGCTCGAAAGAATCAGCCCCAGCATTTT. As protein: CASSARKNQPQHF.

This clone was detected only a few times. The chain links TRBV21-1 to TRBJ1-3. TRBV21-1 represents a pseudogene. The CDR3 runs 17 residues. CDR3 DNA: TGTGCCAGCAGCACCTCCTGGGGGGTAGATCCTGGAAACACCATATATTTT. Translated, it gives CASSTSWGVDPGNTIYF.

The rearrangement joins TRBV7-9 to TRBJ2-1, with D tentatively TRBD1 (5 bases). This CDR3 contains 12 residues. The germline V gene has CDR1 SEHNR and CDR2 FQNEAQ (reference sequence). Trimming took off 6 bases at V and 7 bases at J, with 10 bases between the two ends. The CDR3 DNA sequence: TGTGCCAGCAGAGCTACAGGTAATGAGCAGTTCTTC. It codes for CASRATGNEQFF.

This chain uses TRBV7-9 with TRBJ2-7, with 11 nucleotides matching TRBD1. The CDR3 covers 17 residues. Germline CDR1 SEHNR, CDR2 FQNEAQ (reference sequence). J lost 3 bases, V lost 4 bases, and 11 bases had no gene match. The DNA for the CDR3 is TGTGCCAGCAGCTCAAGCAGTTGGACAGGGGGCAACTACGAGCAGTACTTC. Protein product: CASSSSSWTGGNYEQYF. The whole variable domain, remainder taken from reference TRBV7-9 and TRBJ2-7, is DTGVSQNPRHKITKRGQNVTFRCDPISEHNRLYWYRQTLGQGPEFLTYFQNEAQLEKSRLLSDRFSAERPKGSFSTLEIQRTEQGDSAMYLCASSSSSWTGGNYEQYFGPGTRLTVT.

The rearrangement links TRBV11-2 to TRBJ1-1; D may be TRBD1 (5 bases). V lost 5 bases and J lost 5, with 15 bases in between. Germline V gene data show CDR1 as SGHAT and CDR2 as FQNNGV. CDR3 length: 14 residues. The CDR3 DNA is TGTGCCAGCAGCCCAATTGGGAGGGGAACTGAAGCTTTCTTT. Protein: CASSPIGRGTEAFF.

V is TRBV3-1 (or the pseudogene TRBV3-2) and J is TRBJ1-2; possible D gene TRBD1, 5 bases. The V gene's germline CDR1 is LGHDT and CDR2 YNNKEL (reference sequence). V lost 2 bases and J lost 8, with 15 bases in between. The CDR3 spans 14 residues. The CDR3 reads CASSQQSGTWGYTF. The DNA for the CDR3 is TGTGCCAGCAGCCAACAATCCGGGACGTGGGGCTACACCTTC.

The chain is built from TRBV5-4 and TRBJ1-1, with D tentatively TRBD1 (5 bases). Germline CDR1 and CDR2: SGHNT and YYREEE (reference sequence). Trimming took 4 bases from V and 1 from J, leaving 8 bases between them. The CDR3 runs to 13 residues. CDR3 loop: CASSGAANTEAFF. CDR3 sequence (DNA): TGTGCCAGCAGCGGGGCAGCGAACACTGAAGCTTTCTTT.

V gene TRBV6-2 or TRBV6-3 combines with J gene TRBJ2-3, with 11 bases lining up with TRBD2. From germline, CDR1 is MNHEY and CDR2 SVGEGT. Trimming removed 5 bases from V and 8 bases from J; junction bases left unmatched: 3. The CDR3 covers 13 residues. CDR3: CASSTSGSVTQYF. The CDR3 nucleotides read TGTGCCAGCAGTACTAGCGGGAGTGTTACGCAGTATTTT.

This clone was counted only a few times. The V and J genes are TRBV6-4 and TRBJ2-3, with D perhaps TRBD2 (5 bases). The CDR3 runs 16 residues. Germline V lookup: CDR1 MRHNA, CDR2 SNTAGT. V lost 5 bases, J lost 3 bases, and 18 bases lay in between. CDR3 residues: CASSRRPSPGTDTQYF. The DNA for the CDR3 is TGTGCCAGCAGTCGACGGCCAAGCCCGGGGACAGATACGCAGTATTTT.

This clone was recorded only once. Compared with germline, one end of the junction differs, possibly owing to a read error. The rearrangement links TRBV18 to TRBJ2-1, with TRBD1 matching over 7 bases. The germline CDR1 and CDR2 sequences are KGHSH and LQKENI. The CDR3 is 13 amino acids. The CDR3, as DNA: TGTGCCAGCTCACCAGCCGACAGGGCCAGTCGTCTCTTC. This codes for CASSPADRASRLF.

The gene calls are TRBV5-1 and TRBJ2-1; the D gene is possibly TRBD2 (5 bases). Germline assignment: CDR1 SGHRS and CDR2 YFSETQ. This CDR3 has 13 residues. With 2 bases removed from V and 6 bases from J, the gap between germline ends came to 9 bases. The CDR3 bases are TGCGCCAGCAGCTTCGAGGGTGGCAATGAGCAGTTCTTC. Encoded protein: CASSFEGGNEQFF.

The chain joins TRBV9 to TRBJ1-1; 8 bases map to TRBD1. Germline CDR1 SGDLS, CDR2 YYNGEE. Germline trimming cut 3 bases from V and 3 bases from J; bases unmatched to any gene: 4. The CDR3 length is 14 residues. CDR3 DNA: TGTGCCAGCAGCGCTGGACAGGGCTACACTGAAGCTTTCTTT. This sequence encodes CASSAGQGYTEAFF.

This clone came up a few times. V is TRBV2 and J is TRBJ2-2, with D maybe TRBD2 (5 bases). The V end was cut by 7 bases, the J end by 4 bases, with 10 bases between. CDR1 and CDR2 (germline): SNHLY, FYNNEI. This CDR3 spans 13 amino acids. The CDR3 loop is CASIQAGTGELFF. The CDR3 DNA follows: TGTGCCAGCATCCAGGCGGGCACCGGGGAGCTGTTTTTT.

In its sample, this clone was seen a few times. The chain is built from TRBV4-1 and TRBJ1-1; D gene uncertain. Trimming stripped 1 base from V and 6 bases from J, with 12 bases between. The CDR3 consists of 14 residues. From germline, CDR1 is MGHRA and CDR2 YSYEKL. CDR3 in amino acids: CASSQAHGGAEAFF. Written as DNA, the CDR3 is TGCGCCAGCAGCCAAGCCCACGGAGGCGCTGAAGCTTTCTTT.

The V and J genes are TRBV6-2 or TRBV6-3 and TRBJ2-5; TRBD1 might be the D (5 bases). Trimming pared 0 bases from V and 4 bases from J, leaving 15 bases between. The CDR3 sequence is 16 residues long. CDR1 and CDR2 (germline): MNHEY, SVGEGT. CDR3 in amino acids: CASSYSTRRGTETQYF. The CDR3 DNA is TGTGCCAGCAGTTACTCGACTCGAAGGGGTACAGAGACCCAGTACTTC.

The chain employs TRBV27 and TRBJ2-5, with D perhaps TRBD1 or TRBD2 (5 bases each). V was cut by 0 bases and J by 5 bases, with 13 bases left in between. The CDR3 runs 15 residues. Germline V CDR1 and CDR2: MNHEY, SMNVEV (reference sequence). This chain's CDR3 is CASSLSNRWRETQYF. The CDR3 nucleotides read TGTGCCAGCAGTTTATCGAACAGGTGGAGGGAGACCCAGTACTTC.

The chain recombines TRBV5-1 with TRBJ2-1; 7 bases align to TRBD2. CDR1 and CDR2 from the germline V gene are SGHRS and YFSETQ. CDR3 length: 15 residues. J lost 7 bases, V lost 1 base, and 8 bases had no gene match. CDR3 bases: TGCGCCAGCAGCTTGTCCGGACTAGTGGGTAATGAGCAGTTCTTC. It encodes CASSLSGLVGNEQFF.

The gene calls are TRBV29-1 and TRBJ2-5, with D unclear. CDR3 size: 13 residues. The V end lost 3 bases, the J end lost 4 bases, and 12 bases lay between the germline ends. Per the germline V gene, CDR1 is SQVTM and CDR2 is ANQGSEA. CDR3 residues: CSVELERGETQYF. The CDR3 DNA is TGCAGCGTTGAGTTGGAGCGTGGAGAGACCCAGTACTTC.

This clone was detected only a few times. V and J are TRBV28 and TRBJ1-4; 11 bases fit TRBD1. Trimming at V came to 5 bases and at J to 13 bases, leaving 15 bases not matched to a gene. This CDR3 comprises 16 residues. Germline CDR1 and CDR2: MDHEN and SYDVKM. The CDR3 loop is CASSPWTGGPLFGLFF. DNA of the CDR3: TGTGCCAGCAGTCCTTGGACAGGGGGCCCACTTTTCGGACTGTTTTTT. Full variable domain (remainder filled in from reference TRBV28 and TRBJ1-4): DVKVTQSSRYLVKRTGEKVFLECVQDMDHENMFWYRQDPGLGLRLIYFSYDVKMKEKGDIPEGYSVSREKKERFSLILESASTNQTSMYLCASSPWTGGPLFGLFFGSGTQLSVL.

This clone was recorded once. The V gene is TRBV2, the J gene TRBJ2-3; 8 bases map to TRBD1. Germline V gives CDR1 SNHLY, CDR2 FYNNEI. The CDR3 runs to 15 residues. Trimming cost V 7 bases and J 2 bases; bases outside gene matches: 8. In nucleotides, the CDR3 is TGTGCCAGCACCAGACAGGGGTCTGCCACAGATACGCAGTATTTT. Encoded protein: CASTRQGSATDTQYF.

The chain combines TRBV19 with TRBJ1-2, with 7 bases identical to TRBD1. Trimming removed 2 bases from V and 3 bases from J; junction bases left unmatched: 6. Germline loops: CDR1 LNHDA, CDR2 SQIVND (reference sequence). The CDR3 loop spans 15 amino acids. CDR3 nucleotide sequence: TGTGCCAGTAGTATAAGAGGACAGGATCACTATGGCTACACCTTC. Amino acids: CASSIRGQDHYGYTF.